Described below is a single T cell receptor (beta chain) sequence and its context. These data belong to a study of OX40 agonist ivuxolimab in advanced cancers. Study information: Patients were given ivuxolimab, an antibody that agonizes OX40 (CD134). Dose-escalation subjects each had hepatocellular carcinoma, melanoma, renal cell or head and neck cancer.

Produced via immunoSEQ multiplex PCR; TCRdb's table is partial and in-frame only. The sample records roughly 110,000 clones, under 95% being singletons. Germline V gives CDR1 SGHRS, CDR2 YFSETQ. This CDR3 region has 19 residues. The V and J ends lost 0 bases and 4 bases, in that order; junction bases with no gene match: 9. The source material was CD4+ or CD8+ T cells sorted from blood, sampled in a trial of the OX40 agonist ivuxolimab. V usage is TRBV5-1 and J usage is TRBJ2-6; 11 bases line up with TRBD2. The TCR comes from an adult with an advanced solid tumor such as melanoma, head and neck, liver or kidney cancer. This chain's CDR3 is CASSLGASGRRAGANVLTF. The DNA of the CDR3 is TGCGCCAGCAGCTTGGGTGCTAGCGGGAGGCGTGCGGGGGCCAACGTCCTGACTTTC.